These T cell receptor beta chains were read from a single sample in a study of human T cells and chemical hapten exposure. TCRdb re-called the RACE reads with MiXCR, one entry per CDR3 protein. Altogether 70,000 or so distinct CDR3 sequences are present, over 8.5% being singletons, with the ten largest covering approximately 1.5%. The specimen comprised whole blood, sampled in connection with sensitization to the hapten diphenylcyclopropenone (DPC). The receptors here all came from a woman aged 50 to 65 with alopecia areata. Some clones in this sample may be carry-over from other donors' samples. Both conserved end residues are part of each CDR3. Fields, in order: V gene, J gene, clone size, D gene, CDR3 protein, CDR3 DNA. D genes are given only for firm matches. Size tells how often a clone was seen (once, few, many) or the class of an expanded clone, and some rows leave it out.

V gene: TRBV29-1; J gene: TRBJ2-5; clone size: -; D gene: -; CDR3 protein: CSVVWTTQETQYF; CDR3 DNA: TGCAGCGTTGTGTGGACGACCCAAGAGACCCAGTACTTC
V gene: TRBV28; J gene: TRBJ2-3; clone size: -; D gene: -; CDR3 protein: CASSQQKGYTDTQYF; CDR3 DNA: TGTGCCAGCAGCCAACAGAAAGGGTACACAGATACGCAGTATTTT
V gene: TRBV29-1; J gene: TRBJ2-1; clone size: many; D gene: TRBD2; CDR3 protein: CSVELREGLWEQFF; CDR3 DNA: TGCAGCGTTGAATTGCGGGAGGGCCTTTGGGAGCAGTTCTTC
V gene: TRBV4-3; J gene: TRBJ2-7; clone size: many; D gene: -; CDR3 protein: CASSSRTGEQYF; CDR3 DNA: TGCGCCAGCAGCTCTCGGACGGGCGAGCAGTACTTC
V gene: TRBV6-5; J gene: TRBJ2-5; clone size: -; D gene: TRBD2; CDR3 protein: CASSYGASGKETQYF; CDR3 DNA: TGTGCCAGCAGTTACGGAGCTAGCGGAAAAGAGACCCAGTACTTC
V gene: TRBV24-1; J gene: TRBJ2-7; clone size: many; D gene: -; CDR3 protein: CATSDPRNYEQYF; CDR3 DNA: TGTGCCACCAGTGACCCTAGGAACTACGAGCAGTACTTC
V gene: TRBV7-9; J gene: TRBJ2-1; clone size: -; D gene: TRBD1; CDR3 protein: CASSIPPGQYNEQFF; CDR3 DNA: TGTGCCAGCAGCATACCACCGGGACAGTACAATGAGCAGTTCTTC
V gene: TRBV6-5; J gene: TRBJ2-5; clone size: -; D gene: TRBD1; CDR3 protein: CASSYSLRGLQETQYF; CDR3 DNA: TGTGCCAGCAGTTACTCGCTCAGGGGGCTACAAGAGACCCAGTACTTC
V gene: TRBV6-5; J gene: TRBJ1-2; clone size: -; D gene: -; CDR3 protein: CASSYSAAMGSGYTF; CDR3 DNA: TGTGCCAGCAGTTACTCGGCGGCGATGGGATCAGGCTACACCTTC
V gene: TRBV10-3; J gene: TRBJ2-1; clone size: -; D gene: -; CDR3 protein: CAISESSLAEQFF; CDR3 DNA: TGTGCCATCAGTGAGTCGTCCCTAGCCGAGCAGTTCTTC
V gene: TRBV12-3/TRBV12-4; J gene: TRBJ1-5; clone size: many; D gene: -; CDR3 protein: CASSLAENQPQHF; CDR3 DNA: TGTGCCAGCAGTTTAGCCGAAAATCAGCCCCAGCATTTT
V gene: TRBV2; J gene: TRBJ1-6; clone size: few; D gene: -; CDR3 protein: CASSEGVNSPLHF; CDR3 DNA: TGTGCCAGCAGTGAAGGGGTTAATTCACCCCTCCACTTT
V gene: TRBV24-1; J gene: TRBJ2-2; clone size: few; D gene: -; CDR3 protein: CATGGGHRMNTGELFF; CDR3 DNA: TGTGCCACCGGGGGTGGACACAGGATGAACACCGGGGAGCTGTTTTTT
V gene: TRBV4-1; J gene: TRBJ2-7; clone size: -; D gene: -; CDR3 protein: CASSQGDIREQYF; CDR3 DNA: TGCGCCAGCAGCCAGGGGGACATCCGGGAGCAGTACTTC
V gene: TRBV7-2; J gene: TRBJ1-5; clone size: many; D gene: -; CDR3 protein: CASSLVGGKDQPQHF; CDR3 DNA: TGTGCCAGCAGCTTAGTGGGGGGGAAGGATCAGCCCCAGCATTTT
V gene: TRBV11-2; J gene: TRBJ2-5; clone size: many; D gene: -; CDR3 protein: CASSLGRLGQFQETQYF; CDR3 DNA: TGTGCCAGCAGCTTAGGTCGACTAGGCCAATTCCAAGAGACCCAGTACTTC
V gene: TRBV4-2; J gene: TRBJ2-5; clone size: few; D gene: -; CDR3 protein: CASSQVKGRQETQYF; CDR3 DNA: TGTGCCAGCAGCCAAGTAAAGGGACGGCAAGAGACCCAGTACTTC
V gene: TRBV7-2; J gene: TRBJ2-7; clone size: many; D gene: -; CDR3 protein: CASSLRARDTYEQYF; CDR3 DNA: TGTGCCAGCAGCTTAAGGGCCCGGGACACCTACGAGCAGTACTTC
V gene: TRBV5-6; J gene: TRBJ2-5; clone size: many; D gene: -; CDR3 protein: CASSWYGTLQETQYF; CDR3 DNA: TGTGCCAGCAGCTGGTACGGGACGCTTCAAGAGACCCAGTACTTC
V gene: TRBV9; J gene: TRBJ2-7; clone size: many; D gene: -; CDR3 protein: CASSPGRMDYEQYF; CDR3 DNA: TGTGCCAGCAGCCCGGGACGGATGGACTACGAGCAGTACTTC
V gene: TRBV29-1; J gene: TRBJ2-3; clone size: many; D gene: TRBD2; CDR3 protein: CSVGSSGGSTDTQYF; CDR3 DNA: TGCAGCGTTGGGTCTAGCGGGGGGAGCACAGATACGCAGTATTTT
V gene: TRBV7-2; J gene: TRBJ1-1; clone size: many; D gene: -; CDR3 protein: CASSFPGGGVNTEAFF; CDR3 DNA: TGTGCCAGCAGCTTTCCGGGGGGAGGTGTGAACACTGAAGCTTTCTTT
V gene: TRBV6-4; J gene: TRBJ2-2; clone size: -; D gene: -; CDR3 protein: CASSDSSLVGTGELFF; CDR3 DNA: TGTGCCAGCAGTGACTCGAGTCTAGTGGGCACCGGGGAGCTGTTTTTT
V gene: TRBV27; J gene: TRBJ2-3; clone size: -; D gene: TRBD1; CDR3 protein: CASSSPRTGATLTDTQYF; CDR3 DNA: TGTGCCAGCAGTTCCCCCCGGACAGGGGCGACACTCACAGATACGCAGTATTTT
V gene: TRBV7-2; J gene: TRBJ2-3; clone size: few; D gene: TRBD2; CDR3 protein: CASSLSNRRSGGPITDTQYF; CDR3 DNA: TGTGCCAGCAGCTTATCTAACAGGAGGAGCGGGGGCCCTATCACAGATACGCAGTATTTT
V gene: TRBV27; J gene: TRBJ2-1; clone size: few; D gene: TRBD1; CDR3 protein: CASRDGTGPYNEQFF; CDR3 DNA: TGTGCCAGCAGGGACGGGACAGGCCCTTACAATGAGCAGTTCTTC
V gene: TRBV4-1; J gene: TRBJ2-1; clone size: -; D gene: -; CDR3 protein: CASSLGGGVFF; CDR3 DNA: TGCGCCAGCAGCCTGGGTGGAGGGGTGTTCTTC
V gene: TRBV10-3; J gene: TRBJ1-6; clone size: -; D gene: TRBD1; CDR3 protein: CAITPGQGRSPLHF; CDR3 DNA: TGTGCCATCACCCCGGGACAGGGGAGGTCACCCCTCCACTTT
V gene: TRBV7-9; J gene: TRBJ1-3; clone size: few; D gene: -; CDR3 protein: CASSLRRGGAAVGNTIYF; CDR3 DNA: TGTGCCAGCAGCCTCCGTCGCGGAGGGGCCGCCGTCGGAAACACCATATATTTT
V gene: TRBV10-3; J gene: TRBJ1-1; clone size: -; D gene: TRBD1; CDR3 protein: CAISRTGTTEAFF; CDR3 DNA: TGTGCCATCAGTAGGACAGGGACCACTGAAGCTTTCTTT
V gene: TRBV18; J gene: TRBJ1-2; clone size: many; D gene: -; CDR3 protein: CASSPETSYRANYGYTF; CDR3 DNA: TGTGCCAGCTCACCAGAGACATCTTACCGGGCTAACTATGGCTACACCTTC
V gene: TRBV27; J gene: TRBJ1-1; clone size: many; D gene: -; CDR3 protein: CASSLWSMGTEAFF; CDR3 DNA: TGTGCCAGCAGTTTATGGTCGATGGGCACTGAAGCTTTCTTT
V gene: TRBV11-2; J gene: TRBJ2-1; clone size: few; D gene: TRBD1; CDR3 protein: CASSPQGAGYNEQFF; CDR3 DNA: TGTGCCAGCAGCCCACAGGGGGCTGGTTACAATGAGCAGTTCTTC
V gene: TRBV3-1; J gene: TRBJ2-7; clone size: -; D gene: TRBD2; CDR3 protein: CATGLAGANEQYF; CDR3 DNA: TGTGCCACCGGACTAGCGGGAGCCAACGAGCAGTACTTC
V gene: TRBV29-1; J gene: TRBJ1-5; clone size: many; D gene: TRBD1; CDR3 protein: CSVIPGGPNQPQHF; CDR3 DNA: TGCAGCGTCATCCCAGGGGGCCCTAATCAGCCCCAGCATTTT
V gene: TRBV4-1; J gene: TRBJ2-1; clone size: few; D gene: -; CDR3 protein: CASSQSAGPLYNEQFF; CDR3 DNA: TGCGCCAGCAGCCAAAGCGCGGGACCCCTCTACAATGAGCAGTTCTTC
V gene: TRBV6-2/TRBV6-3; J gene: TRBJ2-1; clone size: few; D gene: -; CDR3 protein: CASSYSNPPVQFF; CDR3 DNA: TGTGCCAGCAGTTACTCGAATCCGCCGGTTCAGTTCTTC
V gene: TRBV19; J gene: TRBJ1-5; clone size: -; D gene: -; CDR3 protein: CASRRNQGPNQPQHF; CDR3 DNA: TGTGCCAGCAGGCGTAACCAGGGGCCGAATCAGCCCCAGCATTTT
V gene: TRBV7-9; J gene: TRBJ1-1; clone size: few; D gene: -; CDR3 protein: CASSPEGAGSEAFF; CDR3 DNA: TGTGCCAGCAGCCCCGAGGGTGCGGGCAGCGAAGCTTTCTTT
V gene: TRBV4-1; J gene: TRBJ2-1; clone size: few; D gene: -; CDR3 protein: CASSQRQEIYNEQFF; CDR3 DNA: TGCGCCAGCAGCCAGAGGCAGGAGATCTACAATGAGCAGTTCTTC
V gene: TRBV20-1; J gene: TRBJ2-3; clone size: few; D gene: -; CDR3 protein: CTGKGRSFTDTQYF; CDR3 DNA: TGCACCGGAAAGGGAAGGTCTTTCACAGATACGCAGTATTTT
V gene: TRBV27; J gene: TRBJ1-5; clone size: few; D gene: -; CDR3 protein: CASSLGGWGNQPQHF; CDR3 DNA: TGTGCCAGCAGTTTGGGGGGCTGGGGCAATCAGCCCCAGCATTTT
V gene: TRBV12-3/TRBV12-4; J gene: TRBJ1-2; clone size: few; D gene: TRBD1; CDR3 protein: CASSAGQGGGYTF; CDR3 DNA: TGTGCCAGCAGTGCGGGACAGGGCGGTGGCTACACCTTC
V gene: TRBV6-6; J gene: TRBJ1-5; clone size: many; D gene: TRBD1; CDR3 protein: CASKPDPGQGSNQPQHF; CDR3 DNA: TGTGCCAGCAAGCCAGATCCGGGACAGGGAAGCAATCAGCCCCAGCATTTT
V gene: TRBV7-2; J gene: TRBJ2-3; clone size: many; D gene: -; CDR3 protein: CASSSLWREDTQYF; CDR3 DNA: TGTGCCAGCAGCTCCCTCTGGCGGGAAGATACGCAGTATTTT
V gene: TRBV7-9; J gene: TRBJ2-1; clone size: few; D gene: -; CDR3 protein: CASNRYNEQFF; CDR3 DNA: TGTGCCAGCAATCGATACAATGAGCAGTTCTTC
V gene: TRBV18; J gene: TRBJ2-3; clone size: -; D gene: -; CDR3 protein: CASSPSAGTDTQYF; CDR3 DNA: TGTGCCAGCTCACCATCAGCGGGCACAGATACGCAGTATTTT
V gene: TRBV6-5; J gene: TRBJ2-5; clone size: few; D gene: -; CDR3 protein: CASQGSQETQYF; CDR3 DNA: TGTGCCAGCCAGGGTAGCCAAGAGACCCAGTACTTC
V gene: TRBV28; J gene: TRBJ2-2; clone size: -; D gene: -; CDR3 protein: CASREGTGELFF; CDR3 DNA: TGTGCCAGCAGAGAAGGAACCGGGGAGCTGTTTTTT